The rows below give T cell receptor beta chains drawn from one sample of a study of CD8 T cells in ankylosing spondylitis. TCRdb re-analysed the 5' RACE reads in MiXCR, keeping a single row per CDR3 protein. The table includes 150,000 to 200,000 distinct CDR3 sequences, 11% detected once. Sequenced material: blood, either unsorted or a sorted T cell fraction (not recorded which). The receptors originated from a male donor with ankylosing spondylitis or in good health (not recorded which). Each CDR3 is given with its conserved first and last residue. The D gene is left open where the match is weak. Some rows have no size entry. The others give once, few or many, or a class for an expanded clone.

clone_size,v_call,d_call,j_call,cdr3_nt,cdr3_aa
NA,TRBV20-1,TRBD2,TRBJ2-2,TGCAGTGCTAGTTCGACTAGCGGTATTAGGGGGGGGGAGCTGTTTTTT,CSASSTSGIRGGELFF
many,TRBV20-1,TRBD1,TRBJ2-7,TGCAGTGCTCCGTACAGGGGAATTGGGGAGCAGTACTTC,CSAPYRGIGEQYF
many,TRBV29-1,NA,TRBJ1-4,TGCAGCGTGCGTGTTACAGGGTCGAGGGAAAAACTGTTTTTT,CSVRVTGSREKLFF
NA,TRBV6-5,TRBD1,TRBJ1-2,TGTGCCAGCAGCTCCTCTCGACAGGGGGCCCACACCTTC,CASSSSRQGAHTF
few,TRBV6-5,NA,TRBJ1-3,TGTGCCAGCAGTTACAATCCAGGGAGCTCTGGAAACACCATATATTTT,CASSYNPGSSGNTIYF
NA,TRBV7-2,NA,TRBJ2-1,TGTGCCAGCAGCTTATTAACCGGGGGCGAGCAGTTCTTC,CASSLLTGGEQFF
many,TRBV28,TRBD1,TRBJ1-5,TGTGCCAGCGCCCCCCAGGGGGCGGGGGGTCAGCCCCAGCATTTT,CASAPQGAGGQPQHF
few,TRBV7-9,TRBD1,TRBJ1-1,TGTGCCAGCAGCCTCGGACAGGGGCCAACTGAAGCTTTCTTT,CASSLGQGPTEAFF
many,TRBV6-1,TRBD1,TRBJ2-7,TGTGCCAGCAGTACGGGACAGCCATCCTACGAGCAGTACTTC,CASSTGQPSYEQYF
few,TRBV20-1,TRBD1,TRBJ2-5,TGCAGTGCTATTGTACCCGCAGGGGGTCAAGAGACCCAGTACTTC,CSAIVPAGGQETQYF
few,TRBV7-6,NA,TRBJ1-2,TGTGCCAGCAGCTTAGGCCAGGGTAGGGCCTATGGCTACACCTTC,CASSLGQGRAYGYTF
NA,TRBV7-9,TRBD1,TRBJ2-3,TGTGCCAGCACAGACAGGGCAGATACGCAGTATTTT,CASTDRADTQYF
many,TRBV28,NA,TRBJ1-2,TGTGCCAGCAGTCTACTAGATAAGAACTATGGCTACACCTTC,CASSLLDKNYGYTF
NA,TRBV5-6,NA,TRBJ2-7,TGTGCCAGCAGCTTGTCCAGCAGGGGCGAGCAGTACTTC,CASSLSSRGEQYF
many,TRBV6-1,TRBD1,TRBJ2-1,TGTGCCAGCAGCCGACAGGGCTTCCACAATGAGCAGTTCTTC,CASSRQGFHNEQFF
few,TRBV5-1,TRBD2,TRBJ2-1,TGCGCCAGCAGCCAGACTAGCGGGAACTACAATGAGCAGTTCTTC,CASSQTSGNYNEQFF
many,TRBV20-1,NA,TRBJ1-1,TGCAGTGCCCTAGGAGCGGGGTTAGGGAGGACTGAAGCTTTCTTT,CSALGAGLGRTEAFF
many,TRBV12-3/TRBV12-4,TRBD2,TRBJ2-1,TGTGCCAGCAGTTTCCTAGCGGGAGTGGGATACAATGAGCAGTTCTTC,CASSFLAGVGYNEQFF
few,TRBV20-1,NA,TRBJ2-7,TGCAGTGCTAGCGGGATATCCTACGAGCAGTACTTC,CSASGISYEQYF
many,TRBV5-1,NA,TRBJ2-3,TGCGCCAGCAGCTTGTACGGGGCGACGGGCACAGATACGCAGTATTTT,CASSLYGATGTDTQYF
NA,TRBV6-1,NA,TRBJ2-1,TGTGCCAGCCAGGGGGGGGGCTACAATGAGCAGTTCTTC,CASQGGGYNEQFF
many,TRBV12-3/TRBV12-4,NA,TRBJ2-1,TGTGCCAGCAGTTTAGAGGTCCATGAGCAGTTCTTC,CASSLEVHEQFF
many,TRBV11-3,NA,TRBJ2-2,TGTGCCAGCAGCTTGGAGGTTCTAGGCACCGGGGAGCTGTTTTTT,CASSLEVLGTGELFF
many,TRBV9,NA,TRBJ1-6,TGTGCCAGCAGCGTAGACGGGGGCGCCGGTTCACCCCTCCACTTT,CASSVDGGAGSPLHF
many,TRBV5-1,TRBD1,TRBJ2-1,TGCGCCAGCAGCTTACAACTTGGGACAGGGGCCAAAAGCTCCTACAATGAGCAGTTCTTC,CASSLQLGTGAKSSYNEQFF
many,TRBV12-3/TRBV12-4,NA,TRBJ1-6,TGTGCCAGCAGGGCGGGGACGGCAAATTCACCCCTCCACTTT,CASRAGTANSPLHF
many,TRBV12-3/TRBV12-4,TRBD1,TRBJ1-5,TGTGCCAGCAGTCCATATACAGGGGGCGAACGGCAGCCCCAGCATTTT,CASSPYTGGERQPQHF
many,TRBV10-3,NA,TRBJ2-7,TGTGCCATCAGTGGCTCCGGGACAAGTGGTGCCTACGAGCAGTACTTC,CAISGSGTSGAYEQYF
many,TRBV29-1,TRBD2,TRBJ2-1,TGCAGCGTTGGTATCGCGGGGGGGAGCAATGAGCAGTTCTTC,CSVGIAGGSNEQFF
many,TRBV3-1,NA,TRBJ2-2,TGTGCCAGCAGCCAAGAGTTGAACACCGGGGAGCTGTTTTTT,CASSQELNTGELFF
few,TRBV6-1,NA,TRBJ1-1,TGTGCCAGCAGCACTCATGGGGGGAACACTGAAGCTTTCTTT,CASSTHGGNTEAFF
many,TRBV5-5,NA,TRBJ1-2,TGTGCCAGCAGCTTAAGTCCCGGAACTAACTATGGCTACACCTTC,CASSLSPGTNYGYTF
NA,TRBV20-1,NA,TRBJ2-5,TGCAGTGCCAGGGACTTCCAAGAGACCCAGTACTTC,CSARDFQETQYF
NA,TRBV28,NA,TRBJ2-5,TGTGCCAGCAGTCCGCTGTCTGGGGCAAGCGAGACCCAGTACTTC,CASSPLSGASETQYF